These T cell receptor beta chains were read from a single sample in a study of metastatic and nonmetastatic thyroid tumors. TCRdb re-processed the PCR reads through MiXCR. This sample has 15,000 to 20,000 clones, with 29% found just once. The sequenced sample consisted of tumor tissue. These receptors were taken from a male donor with papillary thyroid cancer or a benign thyroid nodule (not recorded which). Some clones in this sample may be carry-over from other donors' samples. Both conserved end residues are part of each CDR3. The order of the fields is D gene, J gene, V gene, CDR3 length, CDR3 protein. D genes are given only for firm matches.

TRBD2,TRBJ2-5,TRBV6-1,14,CASYPLAGKETQYF
TRBD1,TRBJ1-2,TRBV24-1,14,CATSDTGAPYGYTF
TRBD1,TRBJ2-7,TRBV11-2,14,CASSDRGSPYEQYF
.,TRBJ2-2,TRBV7-2,14,CASSLDWGTGELFF
TRBD2,TRBJ2-1,TRBV27,17,CASSSDVRLAGIHEQFF
.,TRBJ2-7,TRBV20-1,12,CSAWWGTYEQYF
.,TRBJ2-6,TRBV6-2/TRBV6-3,16,CASSYSGGTGANVLTF
.,TRBJ2-2,TRBV11-1,16,CASSLSPRSYTGELFF
.,TRBJ2-5,TRBV4-2,14,CASSLGLNQETQYF
.,TRBJ2-1,TRBV30,14,CAWSPGSGSNEQFF
.,TRBJ1-3,TRBV4-1,15,CASSQEDRIGNTIYF
.,TRBJ2-3,TRBV27,15,CASSYSGIRPDTQYF
.,TRBJ1-3,TRBV18,15,CASSSDRSSGNTIYF
TRBD1,TRBJ2-7,TRBV5-1,14,CASRSTDRGLEQYF
.,TRBJ2-1,TRBV24-1,18,CATSDLRVGSGGYNEQFF
.,TRBJ2-7,TRBV6-1,11,CASQLDHEQYF
TRBD2,TRBJ2-1,TRBV30,14,CAWRLAGGNNEQFF
TRBD1,TRBJ1-6,TRBV5-1,12,CASRQGDSPLHF
.,TRBJ2-2,TRBV28,14,CASSPSSASGELFF
.,TRBJ1-1,TRBV11-2,14,CASSPRTMNTEAFF
TRBD1,TRBJ2-7,TRBV28,14,CASSFGGRGREQYF
.,TRBJ1-1,TRBV20-1,12,CSAPPGASVAFF
.,TRBJ2-5,TRBV25-1,14,CASSEFRRQETQYF
.,TRBJ2-2,TRBV10-3,16,CAISDLRTRVTGELFF
TRBD2,TRBJ2-2,TRBV24-1,15,CATSDEGLAGGELFF
.,TRBJ2-5,TRBV29-1,10,CSVLVGAQYF
.,TRBJ1-1,TRBV12-3/TRBV12-4,15,CASSPSGEVNTEAFF
.,TRBJ2-7,TRBV19,15,CASSITSSSSYEQYF
TRBD2,TRBJ2-2,TRBV29-1,15,CSVRLAGAGTGELFF
TRBD2,TRBJ2-1,TRBV20-1,14,CSVPGAGGNSVQFF
.,TRBJ1-6,TRBV20-1,13,CSASNRVNSPLHF
.,TRBJ1-1,TRBV25-1,11,CASSVGTEAFF
TRBD2,TRBJ2-7,TRBV3-1,15,CASSPGGAEGSEQYF
.,TRBJ2-2,TRBV27,13,CASSYNTVVELFF
TRBD2,TRBJ2-7,TRBV20-1,13,CSAGTSGAYEQYF
.,TRBJ2-7,TRBV20-1,15,CSARDHGTGRDEQYF
TRBD1,TRBJ2-1,TRBV20-1,13,CSARQGANNEQFF
TRBD1,TRBJ1-2,TRBV7-8,15,CASSSRDRTNYGYTF
.,TRBJ2-7,TRBV12-3/TRBV12-4,14,CASSARDTSYEQYF
.,TRBJ1-1,TRBV28,11,CASLGGTEAFF
.,TRBJ1-5,TRBV27,15,CASSISQGGGQPQHF
.,TRBJ1-3,TRBV6-5,16,CASSLMSEGSGNTIYF
TRBD1,TRBJ1-3,TRBV30,14,CVWGTGGTVNTIYF
.,TRBJ2-3,TRBV2,12,CASSGIGDTQYF
TRBD1,TRBJ1-1,TRBV6-1,15,CASSEGPGTVGEAFF
TRBD1,TRBJ1-2,TRBV28,14,CASSTGQGRDGYTF
TRBD1,TRBJ1-2,TRBV20-1,14,CSARGGTGGRGYTF
.,TRBJ2-7,TRBV6-4,16,CASSTALRWTDPEQYF
.,TRBJ1-1,TRBV5-1,14,CASSFGGMNTEAFF
.,TRBJ2-5,TRBV4-1,14,CASSQDREEETQYF